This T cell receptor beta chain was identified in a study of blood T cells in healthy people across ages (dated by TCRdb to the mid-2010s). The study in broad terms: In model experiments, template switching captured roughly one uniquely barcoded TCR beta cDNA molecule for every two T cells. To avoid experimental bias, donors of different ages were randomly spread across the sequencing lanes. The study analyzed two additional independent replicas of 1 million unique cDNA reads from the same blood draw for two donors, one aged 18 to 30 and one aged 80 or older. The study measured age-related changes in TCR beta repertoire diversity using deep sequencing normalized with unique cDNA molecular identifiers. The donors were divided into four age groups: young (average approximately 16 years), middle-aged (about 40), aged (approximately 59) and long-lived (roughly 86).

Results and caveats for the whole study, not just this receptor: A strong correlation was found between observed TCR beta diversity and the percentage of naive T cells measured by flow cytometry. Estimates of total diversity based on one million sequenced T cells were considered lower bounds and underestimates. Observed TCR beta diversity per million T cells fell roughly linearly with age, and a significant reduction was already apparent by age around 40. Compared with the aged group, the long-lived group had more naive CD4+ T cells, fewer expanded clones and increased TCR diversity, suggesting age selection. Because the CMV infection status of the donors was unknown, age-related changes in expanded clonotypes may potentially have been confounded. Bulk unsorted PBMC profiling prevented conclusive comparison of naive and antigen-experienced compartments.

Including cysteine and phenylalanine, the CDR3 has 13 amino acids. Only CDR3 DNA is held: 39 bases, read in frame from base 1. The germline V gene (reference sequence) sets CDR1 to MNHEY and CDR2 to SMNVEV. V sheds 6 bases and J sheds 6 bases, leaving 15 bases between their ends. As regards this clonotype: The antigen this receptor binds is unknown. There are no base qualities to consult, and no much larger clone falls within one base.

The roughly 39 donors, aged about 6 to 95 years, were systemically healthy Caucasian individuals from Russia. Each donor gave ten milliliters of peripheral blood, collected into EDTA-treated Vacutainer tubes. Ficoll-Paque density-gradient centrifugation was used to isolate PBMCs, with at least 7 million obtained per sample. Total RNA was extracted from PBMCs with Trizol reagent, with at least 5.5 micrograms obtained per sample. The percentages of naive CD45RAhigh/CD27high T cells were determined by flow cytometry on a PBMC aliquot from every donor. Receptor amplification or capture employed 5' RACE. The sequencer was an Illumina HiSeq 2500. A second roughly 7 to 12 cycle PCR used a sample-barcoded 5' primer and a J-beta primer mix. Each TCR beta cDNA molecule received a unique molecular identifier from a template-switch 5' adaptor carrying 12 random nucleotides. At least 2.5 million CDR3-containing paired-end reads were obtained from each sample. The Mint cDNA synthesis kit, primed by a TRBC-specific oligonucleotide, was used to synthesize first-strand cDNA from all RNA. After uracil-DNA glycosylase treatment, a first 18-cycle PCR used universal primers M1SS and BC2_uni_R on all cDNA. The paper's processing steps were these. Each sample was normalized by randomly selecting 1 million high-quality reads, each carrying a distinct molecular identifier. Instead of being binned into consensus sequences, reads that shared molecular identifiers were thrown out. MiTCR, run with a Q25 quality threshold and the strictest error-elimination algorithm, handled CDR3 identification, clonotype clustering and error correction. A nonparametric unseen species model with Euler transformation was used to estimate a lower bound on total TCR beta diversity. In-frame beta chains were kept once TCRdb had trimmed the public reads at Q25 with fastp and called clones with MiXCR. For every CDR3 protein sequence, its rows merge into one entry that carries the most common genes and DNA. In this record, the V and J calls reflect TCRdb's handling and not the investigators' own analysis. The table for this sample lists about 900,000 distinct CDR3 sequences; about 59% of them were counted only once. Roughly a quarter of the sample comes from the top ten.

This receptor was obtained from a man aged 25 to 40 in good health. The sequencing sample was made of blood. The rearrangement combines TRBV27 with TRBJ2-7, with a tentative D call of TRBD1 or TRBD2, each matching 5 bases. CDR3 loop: CASSSGDGPEQYF. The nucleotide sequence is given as TGTGCCAGCAGCTCCGGGGACGGACCCGAGCAGTACTTC.